The sequence of this T cell receptor (beta chain) was determined in a study of shared clonotypes between healthy human individuals. Study-wide results and caveats: Sequencing of the sorted subsets was shown by rarefaction to be incomplete despite large depth.

Partitioning of CD4+ cells yielded a CD45RA+ naive subset and a CD45RA-negative memory subset. In the case of this clone: Its antigen is unidentified.

Sequencing was performed with immunoSEQ multiplex PCR; in TCRdb, only in-frame clones are kept and a portion is missing. The sample includes approximately 640,000 clones, around 72% of them seen just once. Germline-derived CDR1 and CDR2 are SGHDT and YYEEEE. The length of the CDR3 is 14 residues. The V end lost 3 bases, the J end lost 0 bases, and 6 bases lay between the germline ends. Sequenced input: memory CD4+ T cells sorted from blood. Indicated subset: CD45RA-negative fraction. The chain employs TRBV5-6 and TRBJ1-4; D is undetermined. The receptor was isolated from a woman aged 25 to 39 in good health. The CDR3 region has the DNA TGTGCCAGCAGCTCGATCGCAACTAATGAAAAACTGTTTTTT. This encodes CASSSIATNEKLFF.